This T cell receptor beta chain originates from a study of immune evolution from preneoplasia to lung adenocarcinoma. Notes on the study in general: Later-stage lesions seemingly showed higher T cell density and diversity than normal lung. From normal lung to invasive adenocarcinoma, top clone frequencies appeared to decrease.

Patient tissue came from resections in Japan or China, 2014–2017. The germline V gene encodes CDR1 LGHNA and CDR2 YSLEER. The V end lost 5 bases, the J end lost 4 bases, and 20 bases lay between the germline ends. This CDR3 is 16 amino acids long. Using immunoSEQ multiplex PCR, the repertoire was profiled, and TCRdb retains in-frame clones only, with some absent. Of some 2,200 clones listed, over 75% are singletons. As concerns this clone: Its target is unknown.

This TCR was recovered from a person in their sixties or seventies with lung adenocarcinoma. This chain links TRBV4-3 with TRBJ1-2; D not resolved. Specimen: FFPE normal lung tissue adjacent to the tumor. CDR3 loop: CASSSTRVREVYGYTF. The CDR3 DNA reads TGCGCCAGCAGCTCTACTAGGGTCCGGGAAGTCTATGGCTACACCTTC.